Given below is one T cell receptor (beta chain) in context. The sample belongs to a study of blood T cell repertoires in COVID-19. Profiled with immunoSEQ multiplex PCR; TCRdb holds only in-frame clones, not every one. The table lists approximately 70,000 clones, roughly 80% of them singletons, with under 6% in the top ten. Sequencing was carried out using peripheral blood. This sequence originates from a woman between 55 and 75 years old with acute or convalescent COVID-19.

CDR3 bases: TGTGCCAGCAGAAACAGGGGCTACGAGCAGTACTTC. Encoded protein: CASRNRGYEQYF. J is TRBJ2-7 and V is TRBV12-3 or TRBV12-4; 7 bases fit TRBD1. This CDR3 is built from 12 residues. V was pared by 6 bases and J by 3 bases, with 2 bases of the junction left unmatched.